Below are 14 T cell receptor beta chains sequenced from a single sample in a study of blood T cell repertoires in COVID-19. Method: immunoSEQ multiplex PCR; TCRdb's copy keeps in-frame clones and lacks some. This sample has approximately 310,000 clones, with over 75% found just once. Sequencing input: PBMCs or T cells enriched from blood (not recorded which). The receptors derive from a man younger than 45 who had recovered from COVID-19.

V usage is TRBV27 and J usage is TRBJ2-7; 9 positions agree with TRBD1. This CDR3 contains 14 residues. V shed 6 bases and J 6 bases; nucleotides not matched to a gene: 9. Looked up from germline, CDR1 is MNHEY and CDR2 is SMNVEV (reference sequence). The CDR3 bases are TGTGCCAGCAGGGTACGAGGGACAGGGCTCGAGCAGTACTTC. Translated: CASRVRGTGLEQYF.

The CDR3 DNA reads TGTGCCATCAGTGACTCGGGACAGGTTACTTCACCCCTCCACTTT. Protein sequence: CAISDSGQVTSPLHF. The V call is TRBV10-3, the J call TRBJ1-6; TRBD1 agrees at 8 bases. The J segment lost 9 bases and the V segment lost 3 bases, leaving 7 bases of the junction unmatched. Germline V lookup: CDR1 ENHRY, CDR2 SYGVKD. This CDR3 contains 15 residues.

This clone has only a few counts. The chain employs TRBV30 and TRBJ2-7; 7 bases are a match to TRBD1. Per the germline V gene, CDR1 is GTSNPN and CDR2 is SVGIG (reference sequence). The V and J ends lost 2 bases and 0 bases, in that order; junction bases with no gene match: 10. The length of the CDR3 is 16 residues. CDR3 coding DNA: TGTGCCTGGAGTCAAAGGACAGGCTGGGACTCCTACGAGCAGTACTTC. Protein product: CAWSQRTGWDSYEQYF.

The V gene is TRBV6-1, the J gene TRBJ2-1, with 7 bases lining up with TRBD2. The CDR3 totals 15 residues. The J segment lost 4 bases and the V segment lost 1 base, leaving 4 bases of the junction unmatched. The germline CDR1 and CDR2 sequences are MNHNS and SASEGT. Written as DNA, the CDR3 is TGTGCCAGCAGTGAAGGACTAGCAGTATACAATGAGCAGTTCTTC. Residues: CASSEGLAVYNEQFF.

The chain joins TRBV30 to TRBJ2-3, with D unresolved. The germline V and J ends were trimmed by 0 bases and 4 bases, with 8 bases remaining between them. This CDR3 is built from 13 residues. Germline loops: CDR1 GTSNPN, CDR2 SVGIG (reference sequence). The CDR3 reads CAWSVVRADTQYF. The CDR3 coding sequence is TGTGCCTGGAGTGTTGTCCGTGCAGATACGCAGTATTTT.

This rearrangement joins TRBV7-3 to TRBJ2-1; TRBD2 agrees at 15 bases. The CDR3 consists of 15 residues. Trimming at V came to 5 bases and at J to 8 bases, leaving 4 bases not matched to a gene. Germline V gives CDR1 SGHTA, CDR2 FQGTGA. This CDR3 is CASSRTSGGAHEQFF. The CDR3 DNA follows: TGTGCCAGCAGCCGGACTAGCGGGGGGGCCCATGAGCAGTTCTTC.

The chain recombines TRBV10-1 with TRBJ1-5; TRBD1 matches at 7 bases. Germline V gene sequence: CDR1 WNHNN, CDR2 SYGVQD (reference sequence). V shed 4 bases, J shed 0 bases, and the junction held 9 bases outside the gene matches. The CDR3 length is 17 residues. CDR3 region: CASSGYEDRLSNQPQHF. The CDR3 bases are TGCGCCAGCAGTGGGTACGAGGACAGGCTTAGCAATCAGCCCCAGCATTTT.

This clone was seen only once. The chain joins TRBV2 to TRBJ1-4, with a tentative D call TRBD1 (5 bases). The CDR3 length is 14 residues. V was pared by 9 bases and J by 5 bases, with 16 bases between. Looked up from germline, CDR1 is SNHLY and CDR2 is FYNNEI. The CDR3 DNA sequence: TGTGCCAGTATTCTTATGCAGGGAAATGAAAAACTGTTTTTT. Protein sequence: CASILMQGNEKLFF.

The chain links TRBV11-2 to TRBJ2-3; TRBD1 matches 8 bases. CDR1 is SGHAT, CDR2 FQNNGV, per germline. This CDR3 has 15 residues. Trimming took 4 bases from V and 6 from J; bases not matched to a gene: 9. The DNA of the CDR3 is TGTGCCAGCAGCTCTATACCGACAGGGGCCGATACGCAGTATTTT. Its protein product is CASSSIPTGADTQYF.

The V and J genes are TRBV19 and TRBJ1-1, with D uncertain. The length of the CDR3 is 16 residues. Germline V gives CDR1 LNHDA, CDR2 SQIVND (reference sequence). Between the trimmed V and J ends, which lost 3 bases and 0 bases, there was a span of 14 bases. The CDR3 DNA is TGTGCCAGTAGTATCCGGGGAGGGTTCATGAACACTGAAGCTTTCTTT. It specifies CASSIRGGFMNTEAFF.

CDR3 bases: TGTGCCAGCAGCCATAGCGGGGGGGGGTACAATGAGCAGTTCTTC. Protein sequence: CASSHSGGGYNEQFF. V usage is TRBV3-1 (or the pseudogene TRBV3-2) and J usage is TRBJ2-1, with 11 bases fitting TRBD2. Germline values: CDR1 LGHDT, CDR2 YNNKEL (reference sequence). This CDR3 has 15 amino acids. V gave up 3 bases and J gave up 4 bases; unmatched junction bases: 2.

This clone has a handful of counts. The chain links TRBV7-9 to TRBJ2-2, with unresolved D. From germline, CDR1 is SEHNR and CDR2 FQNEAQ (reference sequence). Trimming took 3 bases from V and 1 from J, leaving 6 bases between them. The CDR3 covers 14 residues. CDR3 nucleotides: TGTGCCAGCAGCTTGTCCCAGAACACCGGGGAGCTGTTTTTT. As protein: CASSLSQNTGELFF.

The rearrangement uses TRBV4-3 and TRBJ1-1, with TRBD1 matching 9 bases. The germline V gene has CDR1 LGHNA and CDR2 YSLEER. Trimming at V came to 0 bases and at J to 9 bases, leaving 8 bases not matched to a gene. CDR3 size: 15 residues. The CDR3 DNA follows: TGCGCCAGCAGCCAAGATTTCGGGACAGGGTGGCAAGCTTTCTTT. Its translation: CASSQDFGTGWQAFF.

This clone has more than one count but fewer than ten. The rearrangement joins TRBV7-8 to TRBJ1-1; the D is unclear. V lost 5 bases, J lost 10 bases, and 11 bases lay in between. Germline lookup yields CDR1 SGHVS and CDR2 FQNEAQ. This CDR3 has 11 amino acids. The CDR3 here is CASSPQRVAFF. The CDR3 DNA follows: TGTGCCAGCAGCCCCCAAAGAGTAGCTTTCTTT.